Reported below is one T cell receptor beta chain. Per the germline V gene, CDR1 is SGHAT and CDR2 is FQNNGV. Trimming removed 10 bases at V and 3 bases at J, with 27 bases between. The CDR3 spans 17 residues. Sequenced by immunoSEQ multiplex PCR; TCRdb stores in-frame clones only, minus some. In the table there are 80,000 to 100,000 clones, about 95% of which are singletons. These data belong to a study of technical replicates of blood from a few donors. The source of this sequence is a human donor in good health. Sample: T cells isolated from PBMCs. V is TRBV11-2 and J is TRBJ1-2; TRBD1 is a possible D gene (5 bases). CDR3 sequence (DNA): TGTGCCAAAGATAGCTCCTACCTTACGGAGGGGCACTATGGCTACACCTTC. Its protein product is CAKDSSYLTEGHYGYTF. The complete variable domain, with remaining parts taken from reference TRBV11-2 and TRBJ1-2, reads EAGVAQSPRYKIIEKRQSVAFWCNPISGHATLYWYQQILGQGPKLLIQFQNNGVVDDSQLPKDRFSAERLKGVDSTLKIQPAKLEDSAVYLCAKDSSYLTEGHYGYTFGSGTRLTVV.